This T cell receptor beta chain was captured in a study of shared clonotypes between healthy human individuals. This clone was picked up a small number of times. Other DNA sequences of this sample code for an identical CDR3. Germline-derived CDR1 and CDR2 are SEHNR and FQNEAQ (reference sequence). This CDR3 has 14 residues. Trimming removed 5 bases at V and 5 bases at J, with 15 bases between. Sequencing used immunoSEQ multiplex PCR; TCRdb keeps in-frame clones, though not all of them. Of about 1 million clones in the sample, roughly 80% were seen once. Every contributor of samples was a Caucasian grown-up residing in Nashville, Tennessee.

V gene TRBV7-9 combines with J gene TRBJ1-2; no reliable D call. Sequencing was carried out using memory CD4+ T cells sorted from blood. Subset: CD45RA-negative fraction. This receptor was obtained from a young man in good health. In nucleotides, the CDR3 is TGTGCCAGCAGCCCCAAAACTGGACTATATGGCTACACCTTC. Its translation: CASSPKTGLYGYTF.